This TCR beta chain came from a study of technical replicates of blood from a handful of donors (dated by TCRdb to 2016 to 2017). To prepare the library, the immunoSEQ multiplex PCR assay was applied. Imported from immuneACCESS, the table was reduced by TCRdb to in-frame sequences with V and J called. These copies leave out some clones; in studies compared against another copy, an unresolved V gene accounts for under half, and the cause of the remainder is not known. The sample contains around 80,000 clones, 95% to 98% of them found a single time. The top ten hold over 0.13% of the sample. Remarks on this clone: Its target antigen remains unknown. The record has no base qualities; no much larger clone is one base away.

V is pared back by 5 bases and J by 14 bases, with 6 bases lying between the germline termini. Inclusive of the bounding cysteine and phenylalanine, the CDR3 is 8 residues long. Left in the record is the CDR3 DNA by itself, 24 bases read in frame from the first base. The germline V gene gives CDR1 as SNHLY and CDR2 as FYNNEI. The sample taken for sequencing was T cells isolated from PBMCs. The chain links TRBV2 with TRBJ1-2; no D gene is confidently identified. This sequence was found in a human donor in good health. The CDR3 region reads CASSFPTF. The base sequence is TGTGCCAGCAGTTTTCCTACCTTC.